This entry lists 27 T cell receptor beta chains sequenced from one sample in a study of blood T cell repertoires in COVID-19. The data were produced by immunoSEQ multiplex PCR, yet TCRdb's version contains in-frame clones alone and is incomplete. The sample records 200,000 to 250,000 clones, around 90% being singletons. Sequenced input: peripheral blood. All receptors come from a woman in her seventies with active or convalescent COVID-19.

The V gene is TRBV7-2, the J gene TRBJ1-3; D possibly corresponds to TRBD1 (5 bases). Trimming removed 6 bases at V and 1 base at J, with 13 bases between. The V gene's germline CDR1 is SGHTA and CDR2 FQGNSA. The CDR3 covers 15 residues. CDR3 protein: CASSSMGGSGNTIYF. The CDR3 nucleotides read TGTGCCAGCAGTTCCATGGGGGGATCTGGAAACACCATATATTTT.

The chain employs TRBV5-3 and TRBJ1-1, with TRBD1 matching 9 bases. TRBV5-3 is an ORF for which the function is uncertain. There are 17 residues in the CDR3. Losses at the gene ends were 0 bases for V and 1 base for J; bases not matched to a gene: 7. CDR3 region: CARSLERLDRGNTEAFF. DNA of the CDR3: TGTGCCAGAAGCTTGGAGAGGTTGGACAGGGGGAACACTGAAGCTTTCTTT.

The chain employs TRBV5-1 and TRBJ1-2, with D unresolved. The germline CDR1 and CDR2 sequences are SGHRS and YFSETQ. CDR3 size: 15 residues. With 4 bases removed from V and 6 bases from J, the gap between germline ends came to 19 bases. The CDR3 region is CASSTSGTGYNGYTF. CDR3 nucleotides: TGCGCCAGCAGCACTTCAGGTACGGGGTATAATGGCTACACCTTC.

A remark on this clone: This sample includes further DNA sequences coding for the same CDR3. The rearrangement links TRBV12-3 or TRBV12-4 to TRBJ2-7; 8 bases match TRBD1. J gave up 2 bases and V 4 bases, and 1 base lay outside the gene matches. This CDR3 comprises 13 residues. This CDR3 is CASSSTGAYEQYF. CDR3 in DNA: TGTGCCAGCAGTTCGACAGGGGCCTACGAGCAGTACTTC.

The chain has TRBV5-1 and TRBJ2-7; a possible D gene is TRBD1 (5 bases). Germline values: CDR1 SGHRS, CDR2 YFSETQ. The CDR3 is 15 residues long. V was cut by 0 bases and J by 2 bases, with 12 bases left in between. The CDR3 sequence: CASSLAGPHTYEQYF. The CDR3 DNA is TGCGCCAGCAGCTTGGCAGGGCCGCACACCTACGAGCAGTACTTC.

This rearrangement joins TRBV11-2 to TRBJ2-1; the D is unclear. From germline, CDR1 is SGHAT and CDR2 FQNNGV. CDR3 length: 12 amino acids. V lost 4 bases and J lost 3, with 4 bases in between. The CDR3 region is CASSSNYNEQFF. In nucleotides, the CDR3 is TGTGCCAGCAGCTCCAACTACAATGAGCAGTTCTTC.

This chain joins TRBV3-1 (or the pseudogene TRBV3-2) and TRBJ2-1; 13 bases are a match to TRBD2. CDR3 length: 15 residues. Germline V CDR1 and CDR2: LGHDT, YNNKEL (reference sequence). V dropped 6 bases and J dropped 5; count of bases not matched to a gene: 4. The CDR3 DNA is TGTGCCAGCAGTTTTACTAGCGGGGGGGACAATGAGCAGTTCTTC. It specifies CASSFTSGGDNEQFF.

This chain joins TRBV5-4 and TRBJ1-5; no definite D call. Germline-derived CDR1 and CDR2 are SGHNT and YYREEE (reference sequence). V shed 1 base and J shed 3 bases, with 11 bases lying between them. The CDR3 totals 15 residues. The chain's CDR3 is CASSLSTEFNQPQHF. Written as DNA, the CDR3 is TGTGCCAGCAGCTTGAGCACAGAATTCAATCAGCCCCAGCATTTT. The full variable domain, rest sourced from reference TRBV5-4 and TRBJ1-5, is ETGVTQSPTHLIKTRGQQVTLRCSSQSGHNTVSWYQQALGQGPQFIFQYYREEENGRGNFPPRFSGLQFPNYSSELNVNALELDDSALYLCASSLSTEFNQPQHFGDGTRLSIL.

The rearrangement joins TRBV19 to TRBJ1-3; D not certain. The V gene's germline CDR1 is LNHDA and CDR2 SQIVND (reference sequence). The CDR3 sequence is 15 residues long. V shed 3 bases and J shed 0 bases, with 9 bases lying between them. The CDR3 here is CASSIERLSGNTIYF. The CDR3 DNA is TGTGCCAGTAGTATTGAAAGACTCTCTGGAAACACCATATATTTT.

This clone was picked up one time. V and J are TRBV24-1 and TRBJ1-4; 10 nucleotides match TRBD1. V was pared by 8 bases and J by 8 bases, with 16 bases of the junction left unmatched. The germline CDR1 and CDR2 sequences are KGHDR and SFDVKD. The CDR3 loop spans 17 amino acids. The CDR3 DNA reads TGTGCCACCACCCTCCGGGACAGGGGAATCTCGGAGGAAAAACTGTTTTTT. Translating gives CATTLRDRGISEEKLFF.

This chain joins TRBV6-5 and TRBJ2-7; D may be TRBD1 (6 bases). The CDR3 consists of 14 residues. V dropped 2 bases and J dropped 7 bases, with 15 bases sitting between them. Germline CDR1 MNHEY, CDR2 SVGAGI. The CDR3 loop reads CASSYLGQSGEQYF. In nucleotides, the CDR3 is TGTGCCAGCAGTTACCTAGGACAGTCGGGAGAGCAGTACTTC.

The J gene is TRBJ1-1, the V gene TRBV24-1, with D hard to call. This CDR3 region has 12 residues. Per germline, CDR1 KGHDR and CDR2 SFDVKD. The V and J ends lost 4 bases and 5 bases respectively, with 7 bases between them. The DNA for the CDR3 is TGTGCCACCAGTGAGGCGGGTACTGAAGCTTTCTTT. Its translation is CATSEAGTEAFF.

V usage is TRBV6-5 and J usage is TRBJ1-1; TRBD1 matches at 10 bases. The CDR3 extends over 13 amino acids. Trimming took 7 bases from V and 9 from J; bases not matched to a gene: 8. CDR1 and CDR2 from the germline V gene are MNHEY and SVGAGI. CDR3 amino acids: CASNPGQGEKAFF. The CDR3 bases are TGTGCCAGCAACCCAGGACAGGGGGAGAAAGCTTTCTTT.

The chain has TRBV5-6 and TRBJ2-7, with TRBD1 identical over 10 bases. CDR3 length: 15 residues. J was trimmed by 6 bases and V by 2 bases; bases with no gene match: 8. Germline V gives CDR1 SGHDT, CDR2 YYEEEE. The CDR3 spells CASSLGTGVSGEQYF. CDR3 bases: TGTGCCAGCAGCTTAGGGACAGGGGTATCCGGCGAGCAGTACTTC.

The rearrangement links TRBV11-3 to TRBJ2-5; D call uncertain. CDR1 and CDR2 (germline): SGHNT, YENEEA. Between the trimmed V and J ends, which lost 0 bases and 9 bases, there was a span of 11 bases. CDR3 length: 13 residues. The CDR3 here is CASSLDLQMPQYF. In DNA form, the CDR3 reads TGTGCCAGCAGCTTAGATCTTCAGATGCCCCAGTACTTC.

The chain couples TRBV4-3 to TRBJ1-1, with TRBD1 as a possible D gene (6 bases). The V end was cut by 0 bases, the J end by 0 bases, with 11 bases between. The germline V gene has CDR1 LGHNA and CDR2 YSLEER. The CDR3 consists of 16 residues. The CDR3 loop is CASSQDTGKMNTEAFF. Here the CDR3 DNA reads TGCGCCAGCAGCCAAGATACAGGGAAAATGAACACTGAAGCTTTCTTT.

The chain joins TRBV19 to TRBJ1-4, with D perhaps matching TRBD1 (6 bases). The CDR3 runs 17 residues. The V end lost 7 bases, the J end lost 5 bases, and 23 bases lay between the germline ends. CDR1 LNHDA and CDR2 SQIVND come from the germline V gene (reference sequence). The CDR3 sequence: CASTLSPQGQRNEKLFF. The CDR3 bases are TGTGCCAGTACCCTATCCCCCCAGGGGCAGAGGAATGAAAAACTGTTTTTT.

This chain connects TRBV9 to TRBJ1-2; possibly TRBD1 for D (6 bases). This CDR3 comprises 15 residues. Trimming pared 3 bases from V and 5 bases from J, leaving 17 bases between. CDR1 is SGDLS and CDR2 is YYNGEE in the germline V gene. CDR3 bases: TGTGCCAGCAGCGCAACAGCCGGGACACCATATGGCTACACCTTC. Its protein is CASSATAGTPYGYTF.

This chain joins TRBV7-9 and TRBJ1-4, with 7 positions matching TRBD1. This CDR3 region has 13 residues. The V gene's germline CDR1 is SEHNR and CDR2 FQNEAQ (reference sequence). The V segment lost 2 bases and the J segment 8 bases; nucleotides outside the gene matches: 2. CDR3 nucleotides: TGTGCCAGCAGCTTATTGGGACAGGAAAAACTGTTTTTT. It encodes CASSLLGQEKLFF.

The chain has TRBV7-2 and TRBJ1-1, with unresolved D. This CDR3 comprises 13 residues. CDR1 is SGHTA and CDR2 is FQGNSA in the germline V gene. V shed 3 bases and J shed 5 bases, with 10 bases lying between them. CDR3 sequence reads: CASSLIEGTEAFF. The CDR3 nucleotides are TGTGCCAGCAGCTTGATCGAGGGAACTGAAGCTTTCTTT.

J is TRBJ2-2 and V is TRBV7-3; 7 bases are a match to TRBD2. The length of the CDR3 is 13 residues. Germline V gene lookup returns CDR1 SGHTA and CDR2 FQGTGA. V trimming: 2 bases; J trimming: 7 bases; junction bases outside the gene matches: 1. CDR3 loop: CASSLGRGGELFF. The CDR3 region has the DNA TGTGCCAGCAGCTTAGGGAGGGGCGGGGAGCTGTTTTTT.

The chain couples TRBV6-6 to TRBJ1-1; unclear D gene. Per germline, CDR1 MNHNY and CDR2 SVGAGI (reference sequence). The ends were cut back, 8 bases at V and 6 bases at J, with 10 bases in the middle. The CDR3 consists of 11 residues. CDR3 nucleotide sequence: TGTGCCAGCTGGGAGATCTCTGAAGCTTTCTTT. It yields the protein CASWEISEAFF.

This chain joins TRBV4-3 and TRBJ1-4; 7 bases fit TRBD1. V gave up 0 bases and J gave up 3 bases; unmatched junction bases: 4. The CDR3 sequence is 16 residues long. Germline-derived CDR1 and CDR2 are LGHNA and YSLEER. CDR3 in amino acids: CASSQDWGTANEKLFF. The CDR3 region has the DNA TGCGCCAGCAGCCAAGATTGGGGGACAGCTAATGAAAAACTGTTTTTT.

The V and J genes are TRBV6-5 and TRBJ1-4; TRBD1 matches 8 bases. J was trimmed by 12 bases and V by 6 bases; bases with no gene match: 6. Looked up from germline, CDR1 is MNHEY and CDR2 is SVGAGI. There are 12 residues in the CDR3. The CDR3 DNA reads TGTGCCAGCAGACGACAGGGGCTAGAACTGTTTTTT. Residues: CASRRQGLELFF.

About this clone itself: This CDR3 is also generated by other DNA sequences in the sample. This chain joins TRBV6-5 and TRBJ1-3; D might be TRBD1 (5 bases). The CDR3 contains 15 residues. Germline CDR1 and CDR2: MNHEY and SVGAGI. V lost 2 bases and J lost 2, with 10 bases in between. The CDR3, as DNA: TGTGCCAGCAGTTACAGGGGTGGACCTGGAAACACCATATATTTT. This translates into CASSYRGGPGNTIYF.

The V gene is TRBV5-6, the J gene TRBJ2-1, with D possibly TRBD2 on 6 matching bases. The CDR3 sequence is 13 residues long. With 5 bases removed from V and 4 bases from J, the gap between germline ends came to 10 bases. In germline, CDR1 is SGHDT, CDR2 YYEEEE. CDR3 protein: CASRAGTYNEQFF. In DNA, the CDR3 is TGTGCCAGCAGGGCCGGGACTTACAATGAGCAGTTCTTC. The complete variable domain, with remaining parts taken from reference TRBV5-6 and TRBJ2-1, reads DAGVTQSPTHLIKTRGQQVTLRCSPKSGHDTVSWYQQALGQGPQFIFQYYEEEERQRGNFPDRFSGHQFPNYSSELNVNALLLGDSALYLCASRAGTYNEQFFGPGTRLTVL.

This clone was observed a handful of times. V usage is TRBV29-1 and J usage is TRBJ2-7; the D gene is possibly TRBD1 (5 bases). Trimming shortened V by 4 bases and J by 0 bases, and 19 bases separated the two germline ends. Per the germline V gene, CDR1 is SQVTM and CDR2 is ANQGSEA. The CDR3 runs 16 residues. The CDR3 loop is CSVGGAEQSISYEQYF. In nucleotides, the CDR3 is TGCAGCGTTGGTGGGGCTGAACAGAGTATCTCCTACGAGCAGTACTTC.